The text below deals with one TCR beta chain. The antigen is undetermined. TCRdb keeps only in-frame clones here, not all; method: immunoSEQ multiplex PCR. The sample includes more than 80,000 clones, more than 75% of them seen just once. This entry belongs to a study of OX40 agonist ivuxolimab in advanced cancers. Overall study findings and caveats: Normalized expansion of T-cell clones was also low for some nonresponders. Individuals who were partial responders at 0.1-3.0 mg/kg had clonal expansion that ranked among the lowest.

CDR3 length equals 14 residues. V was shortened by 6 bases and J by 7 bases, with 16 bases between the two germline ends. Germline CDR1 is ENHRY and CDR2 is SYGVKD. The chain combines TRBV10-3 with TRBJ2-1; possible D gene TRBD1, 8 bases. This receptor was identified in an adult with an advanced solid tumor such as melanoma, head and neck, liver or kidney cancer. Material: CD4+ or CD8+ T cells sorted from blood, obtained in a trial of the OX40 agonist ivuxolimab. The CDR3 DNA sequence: TGTGCCATCAGGACGAAACAGGGGGGGAATGAGCAGTTCTTC. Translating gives CAIRTKQGGNEQFF.